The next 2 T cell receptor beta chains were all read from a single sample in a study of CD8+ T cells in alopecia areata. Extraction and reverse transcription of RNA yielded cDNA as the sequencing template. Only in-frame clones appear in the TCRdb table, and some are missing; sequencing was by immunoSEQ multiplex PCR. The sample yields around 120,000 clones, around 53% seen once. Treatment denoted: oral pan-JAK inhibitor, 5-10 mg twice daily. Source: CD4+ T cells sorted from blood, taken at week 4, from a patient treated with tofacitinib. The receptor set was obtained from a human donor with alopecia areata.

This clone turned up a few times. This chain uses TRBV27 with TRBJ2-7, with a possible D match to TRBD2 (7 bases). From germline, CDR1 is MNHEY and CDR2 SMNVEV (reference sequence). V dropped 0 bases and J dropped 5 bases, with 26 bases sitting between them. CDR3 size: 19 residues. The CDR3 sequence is CASSLSFGWGGMRVDEQYF. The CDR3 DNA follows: TGTGCCAGCAGTTTATCATTCGGCTGGGGGGGCATGCGAGTCGACGAGCAGTACTTC.

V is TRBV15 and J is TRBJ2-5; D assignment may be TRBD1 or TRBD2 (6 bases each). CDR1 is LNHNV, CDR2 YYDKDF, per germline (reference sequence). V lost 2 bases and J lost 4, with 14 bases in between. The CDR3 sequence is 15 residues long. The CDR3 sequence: CATSRIGRGGETQYF. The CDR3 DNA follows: TGTGCCACCAGCAGAATCGGCAGGGGAGGAGAGACCCAGTACTTC.